Listed here are 7 T cell receptor beta chains from one sample, sequenced in a study of T-cell reconstitution after alpha-beta-depleted transplantation in children. Unique molecular identifiers tagged the TCRbeta library. Via MiXCR, TCRdb re-called the PCR reads, giving one row per CDR3 protein. The sample holds 700,000 to 950,000 distinct CDR3 sequences, less than 20% seen once. This sample comprised PBMCs, mostly from graft donor cells, obtained 360 days after TCRalphabeta/CD19-depleted stem cell transplant. These receptors were taken from a male patient aged 10 to 17 who had a stem cell transplant for acute lymphoblastic leukemia, so the T cells may come from the graft donor.

This clonotype was counted between two and nine times. V usage is TRBV5-1 and J usage is TRBJ2-7; D gene unclear. Germline CDR1 is SGHRS and CDR2 is YFSETQ. The CDR3 is made up of 13 amino acids. V lost 0 bases to trimming and J lost 6 bases, with 10 bases between them. CDR3 nucleotide sequence: TGCGCCAGCAGCTTGGGAGTTCCTAGCGAGCAGTACTTC. As protein: CASSLGVPSEQYF.

There are many counts of this clonotype. This chain joins TRBV9 and TRBJ2-7; TRBD2 agrees at 7 bases. Germline loops: CDR1 SGDLS, CDR2 YYNGEE. V lost 2 bases, J lost 5 bases, and 13 bases stayed unmatched. This CDR3 region has 16 residues. The CDR3 DNA is TGTGCCAGCAGCGTTGGTACGCGGGAGCTAGGGCACGAGCAGTACTTC. Its protein product is CASSVGTRELGHEQYF.

This clonotype has more than one count but fewer than ten. CDR3 nucleotides: TGCGCCAGTTCGAGATGGACGGCCGAAGAGACCCAGTACTTC. Translated: CASSRWTAEETQYF. The rearrangement uses TRBV5-1 and TRBJ2-5; unclear D gene. Between the trimmed V and J ends, which lost 8 bases and 3 bases, there was a span of 17 bases. Germline values: CDR1 SGHRS, CDR2 YFSETQ. CDR3 size: 14 residues.

This clonotype occurred a few times. One end of the junction does not line up with germline, which may come from a read error. V is TRBV5-1 and J is TRBJ1-5, with 8 bases lining up with TRBD1. The CDR3 sequence is 19 residues long. The V gene's germline CDR1 is SGHRS and CDR2 YFSETQ. CDR3 sequence: CASRLGRTGRGYSNQPQHF. CDR3 DNA: TGCGCCAGCCGCTTGGGTAGGACAGGGCGAGGCTATAGCAATCAGCCCCAGCATTTT.

This clonotype has a count of ten or more. J is TRBJ1-1 and V is TRBV24-1; D unresolved. CDR1 is KGHDR, CDR2 SFDVKD, per germline. Trimming removed 0 bases at V and 6 bases at J, with 13 bases between. This CDR3 spans 15 amino acids. The CDR3 DNA reads TGTGCCACCAGTGATTTGGAACCCTCGCGACCTGAAGCTTTCTTT. This codes for CATSDLEPSRPEAFF.

The chain carries TRBV28 and TRBJ1-2; the D is unclear. Trimming pared 5 bases from V and 4 bases from J, leaving 14 bases between. CDR3 length: 14 amino acids. The germline gives CDR1 MDHEN, CDR2 SYDVKM. CDR3 sequence (DNA): TGTGCCAGCAGTAGAGAAAGTACCCTCTATGGCTACACCTTC. It yields the protein CASSRESTLYGYTF.

V usage is TRBV4-1 and J usage is TRBJ1-2; D unclear. Germline loops: CDR1 MGHRA, CDR2 YSYEKL. Trimming removed 1 base from V and 5 bases from J, with 14 bases in between. The CDR3 is 15 residues long. The CDR3 DNA sequence: TGCGCCAGCAGCCAAGTCCAATGGGAAGAATATGGCTACACCTTC. Its translation is CASSQVQWEEYGYTF.